This T cell receptor (beta chain) was recovered during a study of CD8 T cells in Susac syndrome. This CDR3 has 15 residues. The germline V and J ends were trimmed by 5 bases and 1 base, with 15 bases remaining between them. Germline values: CDR1 DFQATT, CDR2 SNEGSKA (reference sequence). The study used treatment-naive patients who had stable or active relapsing-remitting disease as multiple sclerosis controls. In contrast to the negatively isolated CD8+ and CD4+ T cells, TEMRA cells were FACS-enriched. cDNA came from about 0.5 to 1 ug RNA primed by random hexamers. TCRdb ran MiXCR on the immunoSEQ multiplex PCR reads and lists one entry per CDR3 protein. Of 100,000 to 150,000 distinct CDR3 sequences listed, just over 90% are singletons.

The origin of this receptor is a human donor with multiple sclerosis. The sequencing input was CD8+ T cells from PBMCs. The rearrangement joins TRBV20-1 to TRBJ2-1; D could derive from TRBD1 or TRBD2 (6 bases each). The CDR3 loop reads CSAPSGATSYNEQFF. CDR3 nucleotides: TGCAGTGCTCCATCGGGGGCTACATCCTACAATGAGCAGTTCTTC.